Listed here are 21 T cell receptor beta chains from one sample, sequenced in a study of cytomegalovirus exposure and HLA in healthy donors. Primers included in the PCR were 60 Vbeta and 13 Jbeta primers. Using immunoSEQ multiplex PCR, the repertoire was profiled, and TCRdb retains in-frame clones only, with some absent. This table holds roughly 92,000 clones, 81% found once. The sample consisted of PBMCs. The receptors here all came from a woman in her seventies in good health and CMV-seropositive.

The gene calls are TRBV7-9 and TRBJ2-7, with 11 bases fitting TRBD1. CDR3 size: 17 residues. After removal of 2 bases from V and 4 bases from J, the junction contained 10 bases not matched to a gene. In germline, CDR1 is SEHNR, CDR2 FQNEAQ (reference sequence). The CDR3 reads CASSLLRSGTGGYEQYF. CDR3 DNA: TGTGCCAGCAGCTTATTGAGAAGTGGGACAGGGGGATACGAGCAGTACTTC.

The V and J genes are TRBV11-3 and TRBJ1-1, with 9 bases that match TRBD1. The CDR3 totals 14 residues. V shed 5 bases, J shed 6 bases, and the junction held 7 bases outside the gene matches. Germline V gene lookup returns CDR1 SGHNT and CDR2 YENEEA. The DNA for the CDR3 is TGTGCCAGCAGCCATGACAGGGGGTTCGCTGAAGCTTTCTTT. Protein: CASSHDRGFAEAFF.

V usage is TRBV19 and J usage is TRBJ2-5; possible D gene TRBD1, 6 bases. Per germline, CDR1 LNHDA and CDR2 SQIVND (reference sequence). The CDR3 spans 14 residues. The V gene lost 5 bases and the J gene lost 5 bases, with 15 bases spanning the gap. The CDR3 region is CASSLGTSPETQYF. CDR3 sequence (DNA): TGTGCCAGTAGTCTCGGGACATCCCCTGAGACCCAGTACTTC.

This clone was found a few times. The chain is built from TRBV7-2 and TRBJ1-4; D may be TRBD1 (6 bases). In germline, CDR1 is SGHTA, CDR2 FQGNSA. Deletions cut 4 bases from V and 7 bases from J, with 13 bases between. CDR3 length equals 14 residues. CDR3 sequence reads: CASSSSGGTEKLFF. The CDR3 DNA is TGTGCCAGCAGCTCTTCGGGGGGCACTGAAAAACTGTTTTTT.

Only a few counts were recorded for this clone. The chain uses TRBV30 and TRBJ1-5; 8 nucleotides agree with TRBD1. The V segment lost 1 base and the J segment 4 bases; nucleotides outside the gene matches: 9. The CDR3 runs to 16 residues. Per the germline V gene, CDR1 is GTSNPN and CDR2 is SVGIG (reference sequence). CDR3 sequence reads: CAWSEGQGALNQPQHF. Here the CDR3 DNA reads TGTGCCTGGAGTGAGGGGCAGGGGGCGCTTAATCAGCCCCAGCATTTT.

The V gene is TRBV15, the J gene TRBJ2-1; 11 nucleotides align to TRBD2. Germline V lookup: CDR1 LNHNV, CDR2 YYDKDF (reference sequence). The CDR3 sequence is 15 residues long. V lost 0 bases to trimming and J lost 6 bases; unmatched junction nucleotides: 1. CDR3 sequence (DNA): TGTGCCACCAGCAGAGATACTAGCGGGAGCAATGAGCAGTTCTTC. Residues: CATSRDTSGSNEQFF.

V gene TRBV6-5 combines with J gene TRBJ2-7; D call uncertain. The CDR3 has 13 residues. V lost 5 bases and J lost 0, with 8 bases in between. Per germline, CDR1 MNHEY and CDR2 SVGAGI. The DNA for the CDR3 is TGTGCCAGCAGTATGGGCCCCTCCTACGAGCAGTACTTC. Translated, it gives CASSMGPSYEQYF.

This clone was seen a handful of times. The chain joins TRBV6-1 to TRBJ2-7, with D unclear. The germline gives CDR1 MNHNS, CDR2 SASEGT. Trimming shortened V by 8 bases and J by 2 bases, and 4 bases separated the two germline ends. The CDR3 is 10 residues long. DNA of the CDR3: TGTGCCAGCGGCACCTACGAGCAGTACTTC. This gives the protein CASGTYEQYF.

This chain links TRBV27 with TRBJ2-7; 9 bases line up with TRBD2. Germline CDR1 is MNHEY and CDR2 is SMNVEV (reference sequence). The J segment lost 9 bases and the V segment lost 6 bases, leaving 18 bases of the junction unmatched. The CDR3 has 16 residues. CDR3 in DNA: TGTGCCAGCAGCCAACGCGGGACTAGCCTATTACGTGGGCAGTACTTC. Translating gives CASSQRGTSLLRGQYF.

This clone came up once. The chain joins TRBV2 to TRBJ2-7; 8 bases agree with TRBD2. CDR1 and CDR2 (germline): SNHLY, FYNNEI. This CDR3 comprises 15 residues. The junction had 10 bases not matched to a gene; V was cut back by 4 bases and J by 5 bases. The CDR3 region is CASSGGGTSRHEQYF. Written as DNA, the CDR3 is TGTGCCAGCAGTGGAGGAGGGACTAGTCGTCACGAGCAGTACTTC.

V and J are TRBV30 and TRBJ2-1, with 14 bases identical to TRBD2. The CDR3 totals 15 residues. Losses at the gene ends were 3 bases for V and 8 bases for J; bases not matched to a gene: 6. Germline CDR1 and CDR2: GTSNPN and SVGIG (reference sequence). The chain's CDR3 is CAWRHGTSGGDEQFF. The CDR3 bases are TGTGCCTGGAGGCACGGGACTAGCGGGGGCGATGAGCAGTTCTTC. The full variable domain, completed using reference TRBV30 and TRBJ2-1, is SQTIHQWPATLVQPVGSPLSLECTVEGTSNPNLYWYRQAAGRGLQLLFYSVGIGQISSEVPQNLSASRPQDRQFILSSKKLLLSDSGFYLCAWRHGTSGGDEQFFGPGTRLTVL.

This clone appeared once. The chain has TRBV19 and TRBJ2-3; the match to TRBD2 covers 8 bases. The V segment lost 4 bases and the J segment 0 bases; nucleotides outside the gene matches: 0. The CDR3 has 14 amino acids. Germline V gene data show CDR1 as LNHDA and CDR2 as SQIVND (reference sequence). This CDR3 reads CASSRTSSTDTQYF. The CDR3, as DNA: TGTGCCAGTAGTAGGACTAGCAGCACAGATACGCAGTATTTT.

This clone was recorded a few times. The V call is TRBV6-4, the J call TRBJ2-1; 9 bases match TRBD2. V lost 4 bases and J lost 10; bases outside the gene matches: 8. CDR1 and CDR2 from the germline V gene are MRHNA and SNTAGT. This CDR3 is built from 14 residues. CDR3 nucleotides: TGTGCCAGCAGTGTTAGCGGGAGTACGGGAGAGCAGTTCTTC. Translating gives CASSVSGSTGEQFF.

The J gene is TRBJ2-7, the V gene TRBV18, with TRBD2 as a possible D gene (6 bases). This CDR3 is 12 amino acids long. Germline values: CDR1 KGHSH, CDR2 LQKENI. With 6 bases removed from V and 4 bases from J, the gap between germline ends came to 10 bases. CDR3 region: CASSDRGYEQYF. The CDR3 nucleotides read TGTGCCAGCTCGGATCGGGGGTACGAGCAGTACTTC.

The J gene is TRBJ1-3, the V gene TRBV5-1; no definite D call. CDR1 is SGHRS, CDR2 YFSETQ, per germline. The CDR3 consists of 16 residues. V was trimmed by 3 bases and J by 4 bases, leaving 17 bases between them. CDR3 protein: CASSSSLLKPGNTIYF. The DNA for the CDR3 is TGCGCCAGCAGCTCTTCACTACTAAAACCCGGAAACACCATATATTTT.

This chain connects TRBV29-1 to TRBJ1-2; TRBD1 matches 7 bases. CDR3 length: 12 residues. The germline gives CDR1 SQVTM, CDR2 ANQGSEA. Trimming at V came to 4 bases and at J to 3 bases, leaving 2 bases not matched to a gene. As DNA, the CDR3 is TGCAGCGTTGCACAGGGGTACTATGGCTACACCTTC. This translates into CSVAQGYYGYTF.

The chain has TRBV30 and TRBJ2-2; D not certain. Looked up from germline, CDR1 is GTSNPN and CDR2 is SVGIG (reference sequence). CDR3 size: 14 residues. The V and J ends lost 4 bases and 5 bases respectively, with 14 bases between them. CDR3 sequence reads: CAWKRVVGTGELFF. The CDR3 DNA is TGTGCCTGGAAACGGGTCGTGGGTACCGGGGAGCTGTTTTTT.

This chain joins TRBV5-5 and TRBJ2-2; TRBD2 aligns across 7 bases. CDR3 length equals 15 residues. Germline assignment: CDR1 SGHKS and CDR2 YYEKEE (reference sequence). V was pared by 4 bases and J by 4 bases, with 7 bases of the junction left unmatched. CDR3 amino acids: CASSPEGLFTGELFF. The CDR3 bases are TGTGCCAGCAGCCCAGAGGGACTATTCACCGGGGAGCTGTTTTTT.

This chain links TRBV9 with TRBJ2-3; weak D call: TRBD2 (6 bases). Trimming pared 0 bases from V and 5 bases from J, leaving 19 bases between. The CDR3 consists of 17 residues. Germline-derived CDR1 and CDR2 are SGDLS and YYNGEE. CDR3 amino acids: CASSVEGGLIKKDTQYF. The CDR3 bases are TGTGCCAGCAGCGTAGAAGGAGGACTAATAAAAAAAGATACGCAGTATTTT. Based on the CDR3 plus reference TRBV9 and TRBJ2-3, the full variable domain is DSGVTQTPKHLITATGQRVTLRCSPRSGDLSVYWYQQSLDQGLQFLIQYYNGEERAKGNILERFSAQQFPDLHSELNLSSLELGDSALYFCASSVEGGLIKKDTQYFGPGTRLTVL.

This clone has just one count. The CDR3 region is CASSLRAQETQYF. The CDR3 nucleotides are TGTGCCAGCAGCCTGAGGGCTCAAGAGACCCAGTACTTC. The gene calls are TRBV5-4 and TRBJ2-5; the D gene is possibly TRBD2 (5 bases). The germline gives CDR1 SGHNT, CDR2 YYREEE (reference sequence). The CDR3 has 13 residues. Deletions cut 4 bases from V and 2 bases from J, with 9 bases between.

The V and J genes are TRBV5-1 and TRBJ1-2; 9 bases line up with TRBD1. From germline, CDR1 is SGHRS and CDR2 YFSETQ. Unmatched junction bases numbered 9, after V lost 1 base and J lost 8 bases. CDR3 length: 15 residues. The CDR3 is CASSLIGQGPGGYTF. DNA for the CDR3: TGCGCCAGCAGCTTGATAGGACAGGGGCCGGGGGGCTACACCTTC.